This T cell receptor beta chain was identified during a study of cytomegalovirus exposure and HLA in healthy donors. Researchers ran the PCR with 60 Vbeta and 13 Jbeta primers. The repertoire was sequenced with immunoSEQ multiplex PCR; TCRdb's copy has only in-frame clones and lacks some. The table lists under 150,000 clones, over 70% of them singletons. This CDR3 spans 15 amino acids. With 2 bases removed from V and 1 base from J, the gap between germline ends came to 12 bases. Germline values: CDR1 KGHSH, CDR2 LQKENI. Material for sequencing was PBMCs. This clonotype originated in a woman under 30 in good health and CMV-seronegative. The gene calls are TRBV18 and TRBJ2-7; D may be TRBD1 (5 bases). DNA for the CDR3: TGTGCCAGCTCACCAGACCAGGGTTGGTCCTACGAGCAGTACTTC. This translates into CASSPDQGWSYEQYF.